Listed below are T cell receptor beta chains from one sample, sequenced in a study of T-cell reconstitution after alpha-beta-depleted transplantation in children. TCRdb re-called the PCR reads with MiXCR, one entry per CDR3 protein. The sample includes around 370,000 distinct CDR3 sequences, about 9.3% of them seen just once. The material sequenced was PBMCs from the stem cell graft donor, taken from the stem cell graft. Receptors were obtained from a human donor who donated a stem cell graft to a child with acute lymphoblastic leukemia. CDR3s include the opening cysteine and the closing phenylalanine or tryptophan. The D gene is left open where the match is weak. The size entry is marked missing in some rows and otherwise reads once, few, many or a size class.

abundance: few
d_gene: TRBD2
j_gene: TRBJ2-1
v_gene: TRBV4-2
CDR3aa: CASSQEGLAGGSYNEQFF
CDR3nt: TGTGCCAGCAGCCAAGAAGGGCTAGCGGGAGGGTCCTACAATGAGCAGTTCTTC

abundance: few
d_gene: NA
j_gene: TRBJ2-2
v_gene: TRBV9
CDR3aa: CASMKSANTGELFF
CDR3nt: TGTGCCAGTATGAAGAGCGCGAACACCGGGGAGCTGTTTTTT

abundance: NA
d_gene: NA
j_gene: TRBJ1-5
v_gene: TRBV27
CDR3aa: CASRLSGSNQPQHF
CDR3nt: TGTGCCAGCAGACTCTCAGGGTCCAATCAGCCCCAGCATTTT

abundance: NA
d_gene: NA
j_gene: TRBJ2-2
v_gene: TRBV7-9
CDR3aa: CASSLSGAIGELFF
CDR3nt: TGTGCCAGCAGCTTATCCGGCGCTATCGGGGAGCTGTTTTTT

abundance: few
d_gene: TRBD1
j_gene: TRBJ2-3
v_gene: TRBV5-1
CDR3aa: CASSLDGTGDPDTQYF
CDR3nt: TGCGCCAGCAGCTTGGACGGGACAGGGGATCCAGATACGCAGTATTTT

abundance: NA
d_gene: NA
j_gene: TRBJ2-2
v_gene: TRBV12-3/TRBV12-4
CDR3aa: CASKQGRIDTGELFF
CDR3nt: TGTGCCAGCAAGCAGGGGAGGATCGACACCGGGGAGCTGTTTTTT

abundance: many
d_gene: TRBD2
j_gene: TRBJ2-3
v_gene: TRBV7-2
CDR3aa: CASSPRRIAGDTQYF
CDR3nt: TGTGCCAGCAGCCCTCGACGAATAGCGGGAGATACGCAGTATTTT

abundance: many
d_gene: NA
j_gene: TRBJ1-2
v_gene: TRBV5-1
CDR3aa: CASSLVAAGYSYGYTF
CDR3nt: TGCGCCAGCAGCTTGGTTGCGGCAGGGTACAGCTATGGCTACACCTTC

abundance: few
d_gene: TRBD1
j_gene: TRBJ1-4
v_gene: TRBV6-1
CDR3aa: CASREDRAAEKLFF
CDR3nt: TGTGCCAGCAGGGAGGACAGGGCGGCGGAAAAACTGTTTTTT

abundance: NA
d_gene: NA
j_gene: TRBJ2-3
v_gene: TRBV7-9
CDR3aa: CASSPYALVGLTDTQYF
CDR3nt: TGTGCCAGCAGCCCGTACGCCCTTGTGGGCCTCACAGATACGCAGTATTTT

abundance: few
d_gene: NA
j_gene: TRBJ2-4
v_gene: TRBV11-2
CDR3aa: CASSLDYLAKNIQYF
CDR3nt: TGTGCCAGCAGCTTAGATTATTTAGCCAAAAACATTCAGTACTTC

abundance: few
d_gene: NA
j_gene: TRBJ2-3
v_gene: TRBV20-1
CDR3aa: CSAPGGGKSSTDTQYF
CDR3nt: TGCAGTGCCCCCGGAGGCGGGAAGTCTAGCACAGATACGCAGTATTTT

abundance: NA
d_gene: NA
j_gene: TRBJ2-5
v_gene: TRBV25-1
CDR3aa: CASSGGTPSGQETQYF
CDR3nt: TGTGCCAGCAGTGGGGGGACACCCTCCGGGCAAGAGACCCAGTACTTC

abundance: NA
d_gene: NA
j_gene: TRBJ2-7
v_gene: TRBV28
CDR3aa: CASSPRGRGPFYEQYF
CDR3nt: TGTGCCAGCAGTCCGCGGGGCAGGGGCCCTTTCTACGAGCAGTACTTC

abundance: NA
d_gene: NA
j_gene: TRBJ2-2
v_gene: TRBV4-1
CDR3aa: CASSQDTGTGELFF
CDR3nt: TGCGCCAGCAGCCAAGATACAGGCACCGGGGAGCTGTTTTTT

abundance: few
d_gene: NA
j_gene: TRBJ2-1
v_gene: TRBV5-1
CDR3aa: CASSPHAPNEQFF
CDR3nt: TGCGCCAGCAGCCCGCACGCGCCCAATGAGCAGTTCTTC

abundance: few
d_gene: NA
j_gene: TRBJ2-5
v_gene: TRBV10-3
CDR3aa: CAISEPASGKGETQYF
CDR3nt: TGTGCCATCAGTGAGCCCGCCTCCGGGAAGGGAGAGACCCAGTACTTC

abundance: many
d_gene: TRBD1
j_gene: TRBJ2-1
v_gene: TRBV12-3/TRBV12-4
CDR3aa: CASSLALTGGSSYNEQFF
CDR3nt: TGTGCCAGCAGTTTAGCGCTAACAGGGGGGAGCTCCTACAATGAGCAGTTCTTC

abundance: few
d_gene: NA
j_gene: TRBJ2-1
v_gene: TRBV5-1
CDR3aa: CASSFYNNEQFF
CDR3nt: TGCGCCAGCAGCTTCTACAACAATGAGCAGTTCTTC

abundance: many
d_gene: NA
j_gene: TRBJ1-4
v_gene: TRBV7-2
CDR3aa: CASSLLGVGVFGEKLFF
CDR3nt: TGTGCCAGCAGCTTATTGGGGGTAGGGGTTTTTGGTGAAAAACTGTTTTTT

abundance: few
d_gene: TRBD1
j_gene: TRBJ1-2
v_gene: TRBV28
CDR3aa: CASSDDRGPPDGYTF
CDR3nt: TGTGCCAGCAGTGATGACAGGGGGCCCCCGGATGGCTACACCTTC

abundance: few
d_gene: NA
j_gene: TRBJ2-2
v_gene: TRBV14
CDR3aa: CASSQVARVYTGELFF
CDR3nt: TGTGCCAGCAGCCAAGTTGCGAGGGTTTACACCGGGGAGCTGTTTTTT

abundance: few
d_gene: TRBD2
j_gene: TRBJ2-3
v_gene: TRBV20-1
CDR3aa: CSARGPGTSASF
CDR3nt: TGCAGTGCTAGAGGGCCGGGGACTAGCGCAAGTTTT

abundance: many
d_gene: NA
j_gene: TRBJ2-7
v_gene: TRBV3-1
CDR3aa: CASSQDHRVEQYF
CDR3nt: TGTGCCAGCAGCCAAGACCACCGGGTAGAGCAGTACTTC

abundance: few
d_gene: NA
j_gene: TRBJ2-2
v_gene: TRBV20-1
CDR3aa: CSARPTRNTGELFF
CDR3nt: TGCAGTGCTAGACCTACCCGGAACACCGGGGAGCTGTTTTTT

abundance: few
d_gene: NA
j_gene: TRBJ2-5
v_gene: TRBV20-1
CDR3aa: CSASPGTYQETQYF
CDR3nt: TGCAGTGCTAGCCCCGGGACATACCAAGAGACCCAGTACTTC

abundance: NA
d_gene: TRBD1
j_gene: TRBJ2-3
v_gene: TRBV10-3
CDR3aa: CAISGLTGGRDTQYF
CDR3nt: TGTGCCATCAGTGGTTTGACAGGGGGGAGAGATACGCAGTATTTT

abundance: few
d_gene: NA
j_gene: TRBJ1-5
v_gene: TRBV20-1
CDR3aa: CSARGRGNQPQHF
CDR3nt: TGCAGTGCTAGAGGCAGGGGCAATCAGCCCCAGCATTTT

abundance: few
d_gene: NA
j_gene: TRBJ2-1
v_gene: TRBV12-3/TRBV12-4
CDR3aa: CASSSGQWSSYNEQFF
CDR3nt: TGTGCCAGCAGCTCTGGACAGTGGAGCTCCTACAATGAGCAGTTCTTC

abundance: few
d_gene: NA
j_gene: TRBJ2-5
v_gene: TRBV15
CDR3aa: CATSSRGNTGETQYF
CDR3nt: TGTGCCACCAGCAGCAGGGGTAATACGGGAGAGACCCAGTACTTC

abundance: NA
d_gene: TRBD2
j_gene: TRBJ2-3
v_gene: TRBV20-1
CDR3aa: CSAGPGLAGDTQYF
CDR3nt: TGCAGTGCTGGCCCGGGACTAGCCGGAGATACGCAGTATTTT

abundance: many
d_gene: TRBD1
j_gene: TRBJ2-1
v_gene: TRBV28
CDR3aa: CASRGTGDNEQFF
CDR3nt: TGTGCCAGCAGAGGGACAGGGGACAATGAGCAGTTCTTC

abundance: few
d_gene: TRBD2
j_gene: TRBJ2-7
v_gene: TRBV6-2/TRBV6-3
CDR3aa: CASSYLREGTYEQYF
CDR3nt: TGTGCCAGCAGTTACTTGCGGGAGGGGACCTACGAGCAGTACTTC

abundance: many
d_gene: NA
j_gene: TRBJ1-1
v_gene: TRBV20-1
CDR3aa: CSARDPLNTEAFF
CDR3nt: TGCAGTGCTAGAGACCCCCTGAACACTGAAGCTTTCTTT

abundance: few
d_gene: NA
j_gene: TRBJ2-7
v_gene: TRBV7-9
CDR3aa: CASSLEAWGSSYEQYF
CDR3nt: TGTGCCAGCAGCTTAGAAGCCTGGGGGAGCTCCTACGAGCAGTACTTC

abundance: NA
d_gene: TRBD1
j_gene: TRBJ2-7
v_gene: TRBV7-9
CDR3aa: CASSLQGDYEQYF
CDR3nt: TGTGCCAGCAGCCTACAGGGGGACTACGAGCAGTACTTC

abundance: few
d_gene: NA
j_gene: TRBJ1-1
v_gene: TRBV7-6
CDR3aa: CASSLGRGYGTEAFF
CDR3nt: TGTGCCAGCAGCTTAGGACGGGGGTACGGCACTGAAGCTTTCTTT

abundance: many
d_gene: NA
j_gene: TRBJ1-1
v_gene: TRBV20-1
CDR3aa: CSARDFRGTTEAFF
CDR3nt: TGCAGTGCTAGAGATTTTCGCGGGACCACTGAAGCTTTCTTT

abundance: NA
d_gene: TRBD2
j_gene: TRBJ2-1
v_gene: TRBV20-1
CDR3aa: CSARGFGTSGKRSYNEQFF
CDR3nt: TGCAGTGCTAGAGGCTTCGGGACTAGCGGGAAAAGATCCTACAATGAGCAGTTCTTC

abundance: many
d_gene: TRBD1
j_gene: TRBJ1-5
v_gene: TRBV5-1
CDR3aa: CASSLGTGYGQPQHF
CDR3nt: TGCGCCAGCAGCTTGGGGACAGGGTATGGGCAGCCCCAGCATTTT

abundance: many
d_gene: NA
j_gene: TRBJ1-1
v_gene: TRBV12-3/TRBV12-4
CDR3aa: CASSQTGNTEAFF
CDR3nt: TGTGCCAGCAGCCAGACAGGGAACACTGAAGCTTTCTTT

abundance: few
d_gene: TRBD2
j_gene: TRBJ2-5
v_gene: TRBV7-9
CDR3aa: CASRPKPGLGQETQYF
CDR3nt: TGTGCCAGCAGGCCAAAGCCGGGACTAGGGCAAGAGACCCAGTACTTC

abundance: many
d_gene: NA
j_gene: TRBJ2-7
v_gene: TRBV4-3
CDR3aa: CASSQDTVLSYEQYF
CDR3nt: TGCGCCAGCAGCCAAGATACGGTACTATCCTACGAGCAGTACTTC

abundance: NA
d_gene: NA
j_gene: TRBJ2-7
v_gene: TRBV27
CDR3aa: CASSLGTSEYF
CDR3nt: TGTGCCAGCAGCTTGGGGACGTCCGAGTACTTC

abundance: NA
d_gene: TRBD2
j_gene: TRBJ2-1
v_gene: TRBV29-1
CDR3aa: CSVAAAGGNNEQFF
CDR3nt: TGCAGCGTCGCTGCCGCGGGAGGGAACAATGAGCAGTTCTTC